This T cell receptor (beta chain) emerged from a study of shared clonotypes between healthy human individuals. A note on this clone: What it recognizes is unknown.

Original methodology: In the immunoSEQ data, sequences were junction-only and lacked quality scores, so filtering differed. Produced via immunoSEQ multiplex PCR; TCRdb's table is partial and in-frame only. From that table come the V and J calls and clone size; the DNA was used to work out D and trimming. The sample gives roughly 2,300,000 clones, 85% to 95% of which show up once; about 0.36% is in the top ten. Study findings and constraints: Apart from blood, nothing was sampled; tissue repertoires likely differ. Naive subsets typically showed greater estimated richness than memory subsets.

J lost 9 bases, V lost 3 bases, and 4 bases had no gene match. This CDR3 is built from 15 residues. Germline CDR1 reads MNHNY; CDR2 reads SVGAGI (reference sequence). Splitting of CD4+ cells produced CD45RA+ naive and CD45RA-negative memory subsets. This clonotype originated in a man between 18 and 35 years old in good health. Some clones in this sample may be carry-over from other donors' samples. This chain links TRBV6-6 with TRBJ2-1, with 14 positions matching TRBD2. Sequencing used naive CD4+ T cells from PBMCs. Subset described: CD45RA+ positively selected. CDR3 amino acids: CASSYTGTSGSEQFF. The CDR3 DNA follows: TGTGCCAGCAGTTATACCGGGACTAGCGGGAGTGAGCAGTTCTTC.